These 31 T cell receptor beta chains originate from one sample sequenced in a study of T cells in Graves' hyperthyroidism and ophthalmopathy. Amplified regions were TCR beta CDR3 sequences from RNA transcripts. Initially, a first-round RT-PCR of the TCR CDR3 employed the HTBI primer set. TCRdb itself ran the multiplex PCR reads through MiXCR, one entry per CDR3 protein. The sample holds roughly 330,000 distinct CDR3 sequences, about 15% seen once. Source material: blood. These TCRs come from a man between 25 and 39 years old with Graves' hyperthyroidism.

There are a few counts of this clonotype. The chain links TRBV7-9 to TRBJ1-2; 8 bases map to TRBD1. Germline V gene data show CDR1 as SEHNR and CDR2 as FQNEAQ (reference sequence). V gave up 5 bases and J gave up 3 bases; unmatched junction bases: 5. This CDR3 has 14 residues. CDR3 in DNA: TGTGCCAGCAGCCACATACAGGGGGACTATGGCTACACCTTC. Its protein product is CASSHIQGDYGYTF.

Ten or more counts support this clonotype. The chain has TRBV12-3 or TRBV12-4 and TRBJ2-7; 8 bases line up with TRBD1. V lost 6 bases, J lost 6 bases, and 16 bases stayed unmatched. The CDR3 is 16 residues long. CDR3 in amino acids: CASSKGGGQGTAEQYF. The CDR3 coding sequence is TGTGCCAGCAGCAAAGGAGGAGGACAGGGCACCGCCGAGCAGTACTTC.

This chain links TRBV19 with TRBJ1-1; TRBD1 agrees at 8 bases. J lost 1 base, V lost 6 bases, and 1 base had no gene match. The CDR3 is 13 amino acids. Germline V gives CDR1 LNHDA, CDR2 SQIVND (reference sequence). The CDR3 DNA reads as TGTGCCAGTAGGGACAGGGAGAACACTGAAGCTTTCTTT. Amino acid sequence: CASRDRENTEAFF.

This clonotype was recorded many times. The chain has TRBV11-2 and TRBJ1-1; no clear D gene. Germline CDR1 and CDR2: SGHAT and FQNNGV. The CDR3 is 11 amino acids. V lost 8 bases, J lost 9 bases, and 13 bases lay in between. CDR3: CASAGAFKAFF. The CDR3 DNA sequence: TGTGCCAGCGCAGGTGCATTTAAAGCTTTCTTT.

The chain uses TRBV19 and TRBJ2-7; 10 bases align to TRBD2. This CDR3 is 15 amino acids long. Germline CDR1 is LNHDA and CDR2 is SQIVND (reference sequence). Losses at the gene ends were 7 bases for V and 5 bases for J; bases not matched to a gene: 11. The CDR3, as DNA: TGTGCCAGTAATTCAAGAGCGGGAGGGCACAACGAGCAGTACTTC. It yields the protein CASNSRAGGHNEQYF.

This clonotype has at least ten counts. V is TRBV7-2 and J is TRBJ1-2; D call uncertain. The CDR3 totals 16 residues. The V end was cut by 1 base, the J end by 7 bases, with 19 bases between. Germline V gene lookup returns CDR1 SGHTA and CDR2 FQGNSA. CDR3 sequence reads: CASSLVYVGNTIGYTF. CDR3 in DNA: TGTGCCAGCAGCTTAGTCTATGTTGGGAACACGATTGGCTACACCTTC.

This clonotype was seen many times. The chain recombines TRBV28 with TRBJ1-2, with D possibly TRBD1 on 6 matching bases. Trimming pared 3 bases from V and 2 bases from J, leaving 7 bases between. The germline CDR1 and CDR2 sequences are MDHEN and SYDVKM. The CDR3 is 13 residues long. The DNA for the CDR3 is TGTGCCAGCAGTTTTGGACAGAACTATGGCTACACCTTC. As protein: CASSFGQNYGYTF.

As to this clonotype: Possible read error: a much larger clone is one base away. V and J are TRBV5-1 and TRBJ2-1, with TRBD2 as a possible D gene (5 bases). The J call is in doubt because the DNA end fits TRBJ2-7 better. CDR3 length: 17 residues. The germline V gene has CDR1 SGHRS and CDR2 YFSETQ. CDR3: CASSLEDLALSYNEQYF. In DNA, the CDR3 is TGCGCCAGCAGCTTGGAAGACCTAGCACTCTCCTACAATGAGCAGTACTTC.

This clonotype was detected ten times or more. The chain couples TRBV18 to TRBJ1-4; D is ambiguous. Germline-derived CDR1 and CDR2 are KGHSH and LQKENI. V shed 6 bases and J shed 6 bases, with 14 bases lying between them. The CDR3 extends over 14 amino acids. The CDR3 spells CASSRNQVDEKLFF. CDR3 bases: TGTGCCAGCTCTCGAAATCAGGTGGATGAAAAACTGTTTTTT.

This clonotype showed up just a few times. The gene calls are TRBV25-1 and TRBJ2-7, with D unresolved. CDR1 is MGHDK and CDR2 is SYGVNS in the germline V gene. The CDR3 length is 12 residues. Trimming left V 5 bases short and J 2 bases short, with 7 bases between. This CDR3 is CASSPQTYEQYF. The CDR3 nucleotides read TGTGCCAGCAGTCCACAGACCTACGAGCAGTACTTC.

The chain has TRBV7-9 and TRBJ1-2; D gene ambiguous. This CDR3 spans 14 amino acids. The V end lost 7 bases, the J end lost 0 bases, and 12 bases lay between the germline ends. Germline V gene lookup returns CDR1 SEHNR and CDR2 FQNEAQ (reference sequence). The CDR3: CASTPFTTNYGYTF. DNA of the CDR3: TGTGCCAGCACCCCATTCACAACTAACTATGGCTACACCTTC.

This CDR3 reads CSANQGQSNQPQHF. The DNA of the CDR3 is TGCAGTGCTAACCAGGGGCAGAGCAATCAGCCCCAGCATTTT. V gene TRBV20-1 combines with J gene TRBJ1-5; perhaps TRBD1 as D (6 bases). V was shortened by 4 bases and J by 1 base, with 11 bases between the two germline ends. Germline V CDR1 and CDR2: DFQATT, SNEGSKA (reference sequence). This CDR3 is 14 amino acids long.

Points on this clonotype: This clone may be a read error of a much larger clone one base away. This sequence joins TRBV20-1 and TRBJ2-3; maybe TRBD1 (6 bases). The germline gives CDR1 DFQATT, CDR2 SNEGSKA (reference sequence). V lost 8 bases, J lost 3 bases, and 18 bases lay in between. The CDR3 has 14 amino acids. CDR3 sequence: CSFGRARGTDTQYF. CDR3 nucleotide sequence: TGCAGTTTTGGGCGGGCGAGGGGGACAGATACGCAGTATTTT.

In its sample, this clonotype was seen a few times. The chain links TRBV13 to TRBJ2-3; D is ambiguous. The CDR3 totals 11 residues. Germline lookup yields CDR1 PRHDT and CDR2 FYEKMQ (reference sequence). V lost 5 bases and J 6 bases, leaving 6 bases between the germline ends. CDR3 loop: CASSGSDTQYF. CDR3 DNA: TGTGCCAGCAGCGGGTCCGATACGCAGTATTTT.

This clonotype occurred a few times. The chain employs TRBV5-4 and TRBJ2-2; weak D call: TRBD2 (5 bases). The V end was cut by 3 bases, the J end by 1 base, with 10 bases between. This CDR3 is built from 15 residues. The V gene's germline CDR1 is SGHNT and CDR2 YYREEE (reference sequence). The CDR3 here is CASSSEVGNTGELFF. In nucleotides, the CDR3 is TGTGCCAGCAGCTCGGAGGTAGGGAACACCGGGGAGCTGTTTTTT.

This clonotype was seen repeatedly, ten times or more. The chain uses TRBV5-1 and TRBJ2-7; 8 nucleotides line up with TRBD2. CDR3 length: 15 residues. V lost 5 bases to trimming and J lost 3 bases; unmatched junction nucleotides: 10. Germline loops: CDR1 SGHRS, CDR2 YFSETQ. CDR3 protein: CASSSAGDLNYEQYF. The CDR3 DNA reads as TGCGCCAGCAGTTCAGCGGGGGACCTCAACTACGAGCAGTACTTC.

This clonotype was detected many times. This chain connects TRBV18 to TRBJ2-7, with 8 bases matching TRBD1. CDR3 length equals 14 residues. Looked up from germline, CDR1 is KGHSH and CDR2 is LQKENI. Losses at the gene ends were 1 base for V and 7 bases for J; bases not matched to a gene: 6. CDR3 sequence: CASSPRQGIWEQYF. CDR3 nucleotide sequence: TGTGCCAGCTCACCACGACAGGGGATATGGGAGCAGTACTTC.

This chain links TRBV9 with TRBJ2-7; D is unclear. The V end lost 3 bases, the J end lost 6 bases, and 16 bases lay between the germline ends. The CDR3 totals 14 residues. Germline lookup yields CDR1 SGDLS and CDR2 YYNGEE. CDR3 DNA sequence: TGTGCCAGCAGCGAGGGTGGGTATACCGGCGAGCAGTACTTC. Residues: CASSEGGYTGEQYF.

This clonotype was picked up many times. The CDR3 DNA is TGTGCCACCAGGGTGGGACAAGGGAACACTGAAGCTTTCTTT. Its protein is CATRVGQGNTEAFF. The chain combines TRBV24-1 with TRBJ1-1; D is possibly TRBD1 (6 bases). Germline-derived CDR1 and CDR2 are KGHDR and SFDVKD. The CDR3 runs to 14 residues. V was cut by 7 bases and J by 1 base, with 12 bases left in between.

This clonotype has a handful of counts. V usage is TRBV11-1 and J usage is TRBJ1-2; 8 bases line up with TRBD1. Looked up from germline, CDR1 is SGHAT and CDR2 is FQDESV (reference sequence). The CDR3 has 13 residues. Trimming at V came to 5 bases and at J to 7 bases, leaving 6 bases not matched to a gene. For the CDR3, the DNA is TGTGCCAGCAGCCCGGACAGGGAGGGTGGCTACACCTTC. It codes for CASSPDREGGYTF.

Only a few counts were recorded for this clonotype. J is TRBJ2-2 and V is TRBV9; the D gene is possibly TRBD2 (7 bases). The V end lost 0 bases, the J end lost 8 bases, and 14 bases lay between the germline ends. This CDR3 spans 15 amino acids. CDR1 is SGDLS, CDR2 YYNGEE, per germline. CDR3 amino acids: CASSVAGGAWGELFF. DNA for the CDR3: TGTGCCAGCAGCGTAGCGGGGGGCGCCTGGGGGGAGCTGTTTTTT.

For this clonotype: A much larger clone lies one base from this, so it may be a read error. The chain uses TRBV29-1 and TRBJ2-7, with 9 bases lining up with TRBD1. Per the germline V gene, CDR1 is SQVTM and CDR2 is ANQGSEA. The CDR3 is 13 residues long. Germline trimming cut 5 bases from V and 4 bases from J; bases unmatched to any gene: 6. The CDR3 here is CSVYTGGAYEQYF. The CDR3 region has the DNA TGCAGCGTTTACACAGGGGGCGCATACGAGCAGTACTTC.

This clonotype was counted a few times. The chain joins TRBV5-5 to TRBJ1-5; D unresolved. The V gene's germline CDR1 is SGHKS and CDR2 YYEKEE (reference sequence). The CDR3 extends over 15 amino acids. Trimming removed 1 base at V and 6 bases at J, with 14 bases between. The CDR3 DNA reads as TGTGCCAGCAGCTTGACCGGGGATGTAGGTCAGCCCCAGCATTTT. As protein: CASSLTGDVGQPQHF. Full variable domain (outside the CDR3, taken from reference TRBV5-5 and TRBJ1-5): DAGVTQSPTHLIKTRGQQVTLRCSPISGHKSVSWYQQVLGQGPQFIFQYYEKEERGRGNFPDRFSARQFPNYSSELNVNALLLGDSALYLCASSLTGDVGQPQHFGDGTRLSIL.

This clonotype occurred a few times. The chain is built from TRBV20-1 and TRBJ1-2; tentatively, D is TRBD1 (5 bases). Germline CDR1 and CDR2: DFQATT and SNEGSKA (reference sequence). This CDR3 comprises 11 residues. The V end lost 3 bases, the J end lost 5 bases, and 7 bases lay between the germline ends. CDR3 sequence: CSAREGYGYTF. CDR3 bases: TGCAGTGCTAGGGAGGGGTATGGCTACACCTTC.

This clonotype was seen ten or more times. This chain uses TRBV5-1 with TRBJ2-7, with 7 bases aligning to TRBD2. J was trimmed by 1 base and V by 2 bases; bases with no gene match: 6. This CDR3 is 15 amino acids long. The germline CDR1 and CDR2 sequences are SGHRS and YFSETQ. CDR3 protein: CASSFGIGGSYEQYF. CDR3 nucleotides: TGCGCCAGCAGCTTCGGGATCGGGGGGTCCTACGAGCAGTACTTC.

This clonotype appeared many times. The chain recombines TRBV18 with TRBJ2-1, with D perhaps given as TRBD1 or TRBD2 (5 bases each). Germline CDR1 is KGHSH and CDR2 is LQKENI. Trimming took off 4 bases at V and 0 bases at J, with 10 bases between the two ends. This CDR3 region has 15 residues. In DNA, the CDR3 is TGTGCCAGCTCACACCGGGACGACTCCTACAATGAGCAGTTCTTC. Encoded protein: CASSHRDDSYNEQFF.

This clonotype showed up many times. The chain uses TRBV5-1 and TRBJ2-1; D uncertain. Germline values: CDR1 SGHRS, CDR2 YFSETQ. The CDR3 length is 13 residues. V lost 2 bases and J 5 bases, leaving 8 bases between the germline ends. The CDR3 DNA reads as TGCGCCAGCAGCTTCAGACGGGACAATGAGCAGTTCTTC. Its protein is CASSFRRDNEQFF.

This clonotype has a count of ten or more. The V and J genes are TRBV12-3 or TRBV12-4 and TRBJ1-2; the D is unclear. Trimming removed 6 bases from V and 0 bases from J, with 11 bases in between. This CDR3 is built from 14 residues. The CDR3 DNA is TGTGCCAGCAGCCAGTTGGGTTCTAACTATGGCTACACCTTC. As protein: CASSQLGSNYGYTF.

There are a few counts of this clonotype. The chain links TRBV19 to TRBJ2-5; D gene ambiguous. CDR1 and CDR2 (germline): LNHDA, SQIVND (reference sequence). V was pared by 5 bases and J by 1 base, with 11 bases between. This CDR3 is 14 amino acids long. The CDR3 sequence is CASSALGSQETQYF. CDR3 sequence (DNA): TGTGCCAGTAGTGCTTTGGGCAGCCAAGAGACCCAGTACTTC.

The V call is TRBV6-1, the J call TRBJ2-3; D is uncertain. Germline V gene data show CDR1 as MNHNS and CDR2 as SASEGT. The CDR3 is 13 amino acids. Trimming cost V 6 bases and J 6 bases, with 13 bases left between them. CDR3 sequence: CASSPAVVDTQYF. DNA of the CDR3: TGTGCCAGCAGCCCCGCCGTAGTGGATACGCAGTATTTT.

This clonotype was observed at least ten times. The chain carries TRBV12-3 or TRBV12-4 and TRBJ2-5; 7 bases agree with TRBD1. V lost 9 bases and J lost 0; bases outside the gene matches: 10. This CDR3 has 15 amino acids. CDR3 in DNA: TGTGCCAGTACACAGTACGGGACAGACCAAGAGACCCAGTACTTC. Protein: CASTQYGTDQETQYF.